The sequence of this TCR beta chain was determined in a study of T cell responses to AZD1222 COVID-19 vaccine. Overall study findings and caveats: Dominant CD4 TCR responses targeted spike regions 160-218 and 743-854.

Some clones are missing from TCRdb's copy, which holds only in-frame ones; the method was immunoSEQ multiplex PCR. The top ten hold 2.5% to 3.5% of the sample, which has about 86,000 clones, more than 90% seen once. Germline V lookup: CDR1 MDHEN, CDR2 SYDVKM. CDR3 length: 14 residues. The junction had 9 bases not matched to a gene; V was cut back by 8 bases and J by 4 bases. Note on this clone: The antigen remains undetermined.

Specimen: peripheral blood, collected on day 0 of AZD1222 vaccination. This sequence originates from an adult in good health. V is TRBV28 and J is TRBJ1-2, with 8 bases matching TRBD1. The chain's CDR3 is CASATPDRAYGYTF. Here the CDR3 DNA reads TGTGCCAGCGCTACCCCGGACAGGGCCTATGGCTACACCTTC.